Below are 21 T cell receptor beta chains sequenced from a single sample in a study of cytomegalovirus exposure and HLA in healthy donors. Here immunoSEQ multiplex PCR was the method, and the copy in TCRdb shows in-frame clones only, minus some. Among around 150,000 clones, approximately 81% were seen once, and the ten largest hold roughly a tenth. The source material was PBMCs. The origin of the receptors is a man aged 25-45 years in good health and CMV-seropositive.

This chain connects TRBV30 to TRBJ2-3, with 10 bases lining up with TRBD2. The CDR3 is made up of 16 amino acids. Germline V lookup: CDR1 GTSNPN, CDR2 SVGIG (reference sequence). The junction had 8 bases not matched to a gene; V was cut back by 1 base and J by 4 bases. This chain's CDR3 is CAWSDKLAGSADTQYF. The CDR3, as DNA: TGTGCCTGGAGTGATAAACTAGCGGGGTCCGCAGATACGCAGTATTTT.

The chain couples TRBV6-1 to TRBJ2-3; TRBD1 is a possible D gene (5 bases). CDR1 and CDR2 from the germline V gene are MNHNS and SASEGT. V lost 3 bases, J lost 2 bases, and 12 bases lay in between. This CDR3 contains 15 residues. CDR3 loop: CASSDKTEPTDTQYF. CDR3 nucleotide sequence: TGTGCCAGCAGTGACAAGACAGAACCCACAGATACGCAGTATTTT.

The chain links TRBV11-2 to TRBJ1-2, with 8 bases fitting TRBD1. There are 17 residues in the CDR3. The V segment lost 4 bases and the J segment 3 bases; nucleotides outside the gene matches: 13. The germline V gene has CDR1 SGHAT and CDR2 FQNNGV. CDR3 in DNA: TGTGCCAGCAGCTCAATGAGGACAGGGAAAGGTGACTATGGCTACACCTTC. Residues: CASSSMRTGKGDYGYTF.

The CDR3 sequence is CASSRGPGGPYEQYF. The CDR3 DNA reads TGTGCCAGCAGCCGCGGACCAGGGGGCCCCTACGAGCAGTACTTC. This chain uses TRBV6-6 with TRBJ2-7; TRBD1 matches at 8 bases. Germline V lookup: CDR1 MNHNY, CDR2 SVGAGI (reference sequence). J gave up 2 bases and V 6 bases, and 9 bases lay outside the gene matches. This CDR3 is built from 15 residues.

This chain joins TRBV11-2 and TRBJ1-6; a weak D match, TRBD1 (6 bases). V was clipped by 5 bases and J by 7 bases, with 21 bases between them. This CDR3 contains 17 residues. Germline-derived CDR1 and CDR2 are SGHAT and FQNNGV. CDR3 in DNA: TGTGCCAGCAGCCCCCCTACCCGGACAGCGTACAATTCACCCCTCCACTTT. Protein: CASSPPTRTAYNSPLHF.

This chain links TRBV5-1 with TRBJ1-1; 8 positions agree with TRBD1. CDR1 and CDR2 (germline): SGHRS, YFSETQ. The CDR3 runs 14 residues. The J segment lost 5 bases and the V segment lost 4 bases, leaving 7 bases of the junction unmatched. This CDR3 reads CASSQRTGLTEAFF. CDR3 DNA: TGCGCCAGCAGCCAAAGGACAGGGTTAACTGAAGCTTTCTTT.

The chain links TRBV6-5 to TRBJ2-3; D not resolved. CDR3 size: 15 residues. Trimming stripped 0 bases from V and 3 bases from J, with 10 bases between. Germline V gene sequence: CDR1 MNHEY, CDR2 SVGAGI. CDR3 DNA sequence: TGTGCCAGCAGTTACTCCACAGAATGGACAGATACGCAGTATTTT. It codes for CASSYSTEWTDTQYF.

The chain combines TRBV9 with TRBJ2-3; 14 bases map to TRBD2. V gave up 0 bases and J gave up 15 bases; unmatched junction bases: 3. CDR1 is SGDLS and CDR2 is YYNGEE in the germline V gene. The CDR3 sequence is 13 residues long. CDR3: CASSVEGLAGVYF. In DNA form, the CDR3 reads TGTGCCAGCAGCGTAGAGGGACTAGCGGGAGTTTATTTT. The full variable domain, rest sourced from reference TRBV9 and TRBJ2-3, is DSGVTQTPKHLITATGQRVTLRCSPRSGDLSVYWYQQSLDQGLQFLIQYYNGEERAKGNILERFSAQQFPDLHSELNLSSLELGDSALYFCASSVEGLAGVYFGPGTRLTVL.

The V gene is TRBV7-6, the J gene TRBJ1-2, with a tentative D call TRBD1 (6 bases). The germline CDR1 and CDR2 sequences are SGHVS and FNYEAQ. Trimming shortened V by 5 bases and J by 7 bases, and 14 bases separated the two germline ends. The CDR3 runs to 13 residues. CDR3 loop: CASSPSGAGGYTF. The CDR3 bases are TGTGCCAGCAGCCCATCAGGGGCGGGTGGCTACACCTTC.

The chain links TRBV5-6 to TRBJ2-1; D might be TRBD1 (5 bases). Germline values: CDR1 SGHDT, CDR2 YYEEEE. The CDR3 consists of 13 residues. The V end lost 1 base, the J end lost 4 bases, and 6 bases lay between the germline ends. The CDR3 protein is CASSLSGYNEQFF. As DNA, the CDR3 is TGTGCCAGCAGCTTGTCAGGGTACAATGAGCAGTTCTTC.

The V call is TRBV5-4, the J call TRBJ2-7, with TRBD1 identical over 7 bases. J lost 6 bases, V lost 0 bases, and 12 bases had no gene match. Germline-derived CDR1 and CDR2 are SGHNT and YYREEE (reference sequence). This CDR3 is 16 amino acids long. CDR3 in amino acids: CASSLASTGTRGEQYF. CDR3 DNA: TGTGCCAGCAGCTTGGCCTCGACAGGGACACGAGGCGAGCAGTACTTC.

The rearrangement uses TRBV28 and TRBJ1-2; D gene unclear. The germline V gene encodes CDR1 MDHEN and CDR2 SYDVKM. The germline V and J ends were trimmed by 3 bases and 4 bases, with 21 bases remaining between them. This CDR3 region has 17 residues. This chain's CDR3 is CASSFPLHINDFYGYTF. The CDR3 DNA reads TGTGCCAGCAGTTTCCCTTTACACATCAACGATTTCTATGGCTACACCTTC.

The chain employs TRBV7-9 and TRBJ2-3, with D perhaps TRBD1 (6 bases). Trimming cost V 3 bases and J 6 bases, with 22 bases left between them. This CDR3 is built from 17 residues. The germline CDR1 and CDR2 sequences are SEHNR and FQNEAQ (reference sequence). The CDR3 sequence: CASSFPPLGQGRDTQYF. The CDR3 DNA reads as TGTGCCAGCAGCTTCCCGCCCCTGGGGCAGGGGCGTGATACGCAGTATTTT.

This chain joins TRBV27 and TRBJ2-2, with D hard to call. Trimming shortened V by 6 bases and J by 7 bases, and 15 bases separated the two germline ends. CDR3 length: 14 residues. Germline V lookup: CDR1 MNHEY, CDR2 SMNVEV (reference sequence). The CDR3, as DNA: TGTGCCAGCAGCTTTACCACGGGTCTCGGGGAGCTGTTTTTT. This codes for CASSFTTGLGELFF.

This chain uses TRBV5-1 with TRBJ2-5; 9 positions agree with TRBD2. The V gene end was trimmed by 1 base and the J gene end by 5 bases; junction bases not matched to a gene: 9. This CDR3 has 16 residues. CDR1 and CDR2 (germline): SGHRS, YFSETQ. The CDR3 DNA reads TGCGCCAGCAGCTTGATAGGAGTTAGCGGGGGTGAGACCCAGTACTTC. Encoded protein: CASSLIGVSGGETQYF. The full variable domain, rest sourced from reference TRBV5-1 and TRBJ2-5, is KAGVTQTPRYLIKTRGQQVTLSCSPISGHRSVSWYQQTPGQGLQFLFEYFSETQRNKGNFPGRFSGRQFSNSRSEMNVSTLELGDSALYLCASSLIGVSGGETQYFGPGTRLLVL.

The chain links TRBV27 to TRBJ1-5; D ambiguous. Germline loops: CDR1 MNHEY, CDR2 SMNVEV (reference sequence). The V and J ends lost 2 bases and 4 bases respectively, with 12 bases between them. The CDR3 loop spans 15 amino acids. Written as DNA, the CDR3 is TGTGCCAGCAGTTTAGTGCCTCGAGGGAATCAGCCCCAGCATTTT. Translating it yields CASSLVPRGNQPQHF.

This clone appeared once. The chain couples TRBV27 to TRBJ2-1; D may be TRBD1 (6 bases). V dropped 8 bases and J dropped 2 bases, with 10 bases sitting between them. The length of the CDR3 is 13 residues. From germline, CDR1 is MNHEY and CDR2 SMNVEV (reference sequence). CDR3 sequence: CASRDTTYNEQFF. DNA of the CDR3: TGTGCCAGCCGGGACACGACCTACAATGAGCAGTTCTTC.

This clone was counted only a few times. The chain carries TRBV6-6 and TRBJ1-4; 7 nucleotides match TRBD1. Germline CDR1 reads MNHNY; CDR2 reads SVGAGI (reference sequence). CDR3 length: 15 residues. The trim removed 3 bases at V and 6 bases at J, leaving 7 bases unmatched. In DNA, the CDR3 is TGTGCCAGCAGTTATCAGACAGGGATGGATGAAAAACTGTTTTTT. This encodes CASSYQTGMDEKLFF.

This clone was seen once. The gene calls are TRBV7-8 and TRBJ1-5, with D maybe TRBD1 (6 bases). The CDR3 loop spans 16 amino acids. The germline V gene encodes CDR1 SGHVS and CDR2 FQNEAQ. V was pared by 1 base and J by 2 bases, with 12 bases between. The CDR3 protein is CASSLEGGFGNQPQHF. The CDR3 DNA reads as TGTGCCAGCAGCTTAGAGGGGGGGTTTGGCAATCAGCCCCAGCATTTT. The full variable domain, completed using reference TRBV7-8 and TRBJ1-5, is GAGVSQSPRYKVAKRGQDVALRCDPISGHVSLFWYQQALGQGPEFLTYFQNEAQLDKSGLPSDRFFAERPEGSVSTLKIQRTQQEDSAVYLCASSLEGGFGNQPQHFGDGTRLSIL.

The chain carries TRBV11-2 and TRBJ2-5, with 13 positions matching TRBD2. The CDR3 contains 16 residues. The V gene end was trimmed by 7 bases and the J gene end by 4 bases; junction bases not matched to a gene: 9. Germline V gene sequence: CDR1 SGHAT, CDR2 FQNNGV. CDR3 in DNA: TGTGCCAGCACCCCCAGGGGGACTAGCGGGGCAGAGACCCAGTACTTC. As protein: CASTPRGTSGAETQYF.

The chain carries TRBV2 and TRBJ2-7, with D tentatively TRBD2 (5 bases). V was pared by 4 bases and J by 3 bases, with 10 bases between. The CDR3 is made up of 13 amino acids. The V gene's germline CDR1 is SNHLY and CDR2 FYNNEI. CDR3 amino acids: CASSARVDYEQYF. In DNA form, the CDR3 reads TGTGCCAGCAGTGCGCGGGTTGACTACGAGCAGTACTTC.